These 26 T cell receptor beta chains originate from one sample sequenced in a study of blood T cell repertoires in COVID-19. Assay used: immunoSEQ multiplex PCR; TCRdb lists only in-frame clones, some missing. The table includes over 120,000 clones, around 80% detected once. Sequenced sample: PBMCs or T cells enriched from blood (not recorded which). The receptors derive from a woman aged 50 to 60 who had recovered from COVID-19.

This sequence joins TRBV29-1 and TRBJ2-7; possible D gene TRBD1, 6 bases. Germline CDR1 and CDR2: SQVTM and ANQGSEA. The CDR3 has 11 amino acids. V dropped 4 bases and J dropped 9 bases, with 13 bases sitting between them. CDR3 region: CSVVSGDLQYV. As DNA, the CDR3 is TGCAGCGTTGTATCAGGGGACCTGCAGTACGTC.

Only a few counts were recorded for this clone. The rearrangement joins TRBV27 to TRBJ1-1; 11 bases fit TRBD1. Germline V CDR1 and CDR2: MNHEY, SMNVEV (reference sequence). The CDR3 extends over 19 amino acids. Germline trimming cut 6 bases from V and 0 bases from J; bases unmatched to any gene: 15. The CDR3: CASSLLGTGGMLMNTEAFF. Written as DNA, the CDR3 is TGTGCCAGCAGCCTCCTCGGGACAGGGGGAATGTTGATGAACACTGAAGCTTTCTTT.

This clone was counted at least ten times. The chain has TRBV5-1 and TRBJ2-2; D possibly corresponds to TRBD1 (6 bases). Trimming stripped 7 bases from V and 2 bases from J, with 12 bases between. Germline V CDR1 and CDR2: SGHRS, YFSETQ. The CDR3 has 14 residues. DNA of the CDR3: TGCGCCAGCCAACCGGGACAAAACACCGGGGAGCTGTTTTTT. It translates to CASQPGQNTGELFF.

This chain uses TRBV12-3 or TRBV12-4 with TRBJ2-5; D not resolved. The CDR3 length is 13 residues. Trimming cost V 2 bases and J 5 bases, with 9 bases left between them. The chain's CDR3 is CASSLSSTETQYF. The CDR3 bases are TGTGCCAGCAGTTTAAGTAGCACCGAGACCCAGTACTTC.

V is TRBV9 and J is TRBJ2-2; possibly TRBD2 for D (5 bases). This CDR3 spans 15 amino acids. Trimming took 1 base from V and 3 from J, leaving 10 bases between them. CDR1 SGDLS and CDR2 YYNGEE come from the germline V gene. The CDR3 spells CASSVSLGDTGELFF. CDR3 coding DNA: TGTGCCAGCAGCGTATCCCTCGGGGACACCGGGGAGCTGTTTTTT.

This clone was picked up many times. The chain combines TRBV7-9 with TRBJ2-1; D may be TRBD2 (5 bases). The V end lost 0 bases, the J end lost 2 bases, and 11 bases lay between the germline ends. CDR1 and CDR2 (germline): SEHNR, FQNEAQ (reference sequence). CDR3 size: 16 residues. CDR3 amino acids: CASSLALSGAYNEQFF. The CDR3 DNA reads as TGTGCCAGCAGCTTAGCGCTAAGCGGAGCCTACAATGAGCAGTTCTTC.

The chain recombines TRBV5-4 with TRBJ1-1, with a weak D call TRBD1 (5 bases). V lost 3 bases and J 6 bases, leaving 12 bases between the germline ends. From germline, CDR1 is SGHNT and CDR2 YYREEE (reference sequence). The CDR3 covers 13 residues. The CDR3 loop is CASSSRVLAEAFF. CDR3 bases: TGTGCCAGCAGCTCCAGGGTATTAGCTGAAGCTTTCTTT. Full variable domain (remainder filled in from reference TRBV5-4 and TRBJ1-1): ETGVTQSPTHLIKTRGQQVTLRCSSQSGHNTVSWYQQALGQGPQFIFQYYREEENGRGNFPPRFSGLQFPNYSSELNVNALELDDSALYLCASSSRVLAEAFFGQGTRLTVV.

The rearrangement joins TRBV11-2 to TRBJ2-1; 8 bases map to TRBD2. The CDR3 consists of 16 residues. The J segment lost 3 bases and the V segment lost 2 bases, leaving 6 bases of the junction unmatched. Germline CDR1 reads SGHAT; CDR2 reads FQNNGV. CDR3 sequence: CASSLLGSGGYNEQFF. The CDR3 DNA reads TGTGCCAGCAGCTTATTAGGGAGCGGGGGCTACAATGAGCAGTTCTTC.

The chain joins TRBV3-1 (or the pseudogene TRBV3-2) to TRBJ2-5; 9 nucleotides align to TRBD2. With 3 bases clipped from V and 5 bases from J, the junction kept 10 bases outside the gene matches. Germline-derived CDR1 and CDR2 are LGHDT and YNNKEL (reference sequence). This CDR3 spans 16 amino acids. CDR3 protein: CASSHQISGGRETQYF. The CDR3 nucleotides are TGTGCCAGCAGCCATCAAATTAGCGGGGGCCGGGAGACCCAGTACTTC.

The chain combines TRBV5-6 with TRBJ2-3; tentative D call: TRBD1 (5 bases). The CDR3 is made up of 14 amino acids. Germline lookup yields CDR1 SGHDT and CDR2 YYEEEE. V was pared by 0 bases and J by 2 bases, with 7 bases between. CDR3 nucleotides: TGTGCCAGCAGCTTGGGACAGATCACAGATACGCAGTATTTT. Translated: CASSLGQITDTQYF.

The V gene is TRBV5-1, the J gene TRBJ1-5; D not certain. The germline V gene has CDR1 SGHRS and CDR2 YFSETQ. The CDR3 is made up of 15 amino acids. Trimming cost V 4 bases and J 1 base, with 12 bases left between them. The CDR3 DNA reads as TGCGCCAGCAGCCCTTTGGCGGGGAGCAATCAGCCCCAGCATTTT. This sequence encodes CASSPLAGSNQPQHF.

The rearrangement links TRBV11-1 to TRBJ1-1; D perhaps matches TRBD1 (5 bases). The CDR3 spans 13 residues. CDR1 is SGHAT and CDR2 is FQDESV in the germline V gene (reference sequence). V gave up 5 bases and J gave up 10 bases, with 17 bases separating them. CDR3 sequence: CASSLGEGRLAFF. Here the CDR3 DNA reads TGTGCCAGCAGCCTCGGGGAGGGGCGGTTAGCTTTCTTT.

The rearrangement joins TRBV29-1 to TRBJ2-3; 9 bases map to TRBD1. There are 14 residues in the CDR3. The germline CDR1 and CDR2 sequences are SQVTM and ANQGSEA. V lost 6 bases to trimming and J lost 3 bases; unmatched junction nucleotides: 7. For the CDR3, the DNA is TGCAGCGTAGAGGGACAGGGTAGGACAGATACGCAGTATTTT. Its translation is CSVEGQGRTDTQYF.

The genes are TRBV12-3 or TRBV12-4 and TRBJ2-1; D gene unclear. Trimming removed 4 bases at V and 9 bases at J, with 7 bases between. The CDR3 consists of 11 residues. CDR3 in DNA: TGTGCCAGCAGTTCGAGAAGTGAGCAGTTCTTC. Protein sequence: CASSSRSEQFF.

The chain has TRBV9 and TRBJ1-2; the match to TRBD1 covers 8 bases. CDR3 length: 14 residues. Germline CDR1 reads SGDLS; CDR2 reads YYNGEE. V lost 4 bases, J lost 6 bases, and 8 bases stayed unmatched. CDR3 in amino acids: CASSTLGTGDGYTF. The DNA for the CDR3 is TGTGCCAGCAGCACCCTAGGGACAGGCGATGGCTACACCTTC.

The chain employs TRBV7-6 and TRBJ2-1, with 9 bases that match TRBD1. Looked up from germline, CDR1 is SGHVS and CDR2 is FNYEAQ. The CDR3 is made up of 17 amino acids. V was clipped by 5 bases and J by 7 bases; unmatched bases: 15. In DNA, the CDR3 is TGTGCCAGCAGCCCGAGGGACAGGGCCTTTACCTTTAATGAGCAGTTCTTC. This gives the protein CASSPRDRAFTFNEQFF.

This clone was picked up many times. V gene TRBV2 combines with J gene TRBJ2-3, with a possible D match to TRBD1 (5 bases). Germline loops: CDR1 SNHLY, CDR2 FYNNEI. V was cut by 2 bases and J by 4 bases, with 13 bases left in between. The CDR3 contains 15 residues. CDR3 in DNA: TGTGCCAGCAGTGAACGGCAGGGTGGGGCAGATACGCAGTATTTT. This sequence encodes CASSERQGGADTQYF. Full variable domain (missing parts from reference TRBV2 and TRBJ2-3): EPEVTQTPSHQVTQMGQEVILRCVPISNHLYFYWYRQILGQKVEFLVSFYNNEISEKSEIFDDQFSVERPDGSNFTLKIRSTKLEDSAMYFCASSERQGGADTQYFGPGTRLTVL.

Concerning this clone: A read error may account for a junction end that differs from germline. This chain uses TRBV28 with TRBJ1-1, with 7 bases fitting TRBD1. Germline values: CDR1 MDHEN, CDR2 SYDVKM. The CDR3 totals 17 residues. CDR3 residues: CASSSHGRQGWNPEAFF. DNA of the CDR3: TGTGCCAGCAGTTCCCACGGTAGACAGGGTTGGAACCCTGAAGCTTTCTTT.

This rearrangement joins TRBV28 to TRBJ1-2, with D uncertain. The germline V gene has CDR1 MDHEN and CDR2 SYDVKM. The length of the CDR3 is 14 residues. The V end was cut by 5 bases, the J end by 6 bases, with 16 bases between. In DNA form, the CDR3 reads TGTGCCAGCAGTCTTACGGGGAAAAAGGATGGCTACACCTTC. It yields the protein CASSLTGKKDGYTF.

V gene TRBV6-5 combines with J gene TRBJ1-1; D possibly corresponds to TRBD1 (5 bases). CDR3 length: 13 amino acids. Trimming shortened V by 2 bases and J by 8 bases, and 12 bases separated the two germline ends. From germline, CDR1 is MNHEY and CDR2 SVGAGI. The DNA for the CDR3 is TGTGCCAGCAGTTACGAAAGGGGCAGGGAAGCTTTCTTT. Amino acid sequence: CASSYERGREAFF.

The rearrangement uses TRBV2 and TRBJ1-5; 9 bases align to TRBD1. With V trimmed by 7 bases and J by 3 bases, 7 bases remained unmatched. The germline CDR1 and CDR2 sequences are SNHLY and FYNNEI. The CDR3 runs to 15 residues. CDR3 residues: CASIRGQGINQPQHF. The CDR3 DNA follows: TGTGCCAGCATCAGAGGACAGGGGATCAATCAGCCCCAGCATTTT.

This clone occurred once. V and J are TRBV4-1 and TRBJ2-1; tentative D call: TRBD1 (6 bases). CDR1 MGHRA and CDR2 YSYEKL come from the germline V gene. Trimming cost V 4 bases and J 4 bases, with 17 bases left between them. The CDR3 is made up of 16 amino acids. The CDR3 sequence: CASSLRGEGVYNEQFF. The DNA of the CDR3 is TGCGCCAGCAGCCTCCGGGGAGAGGGGGTTTACAATGAGCAGTTCTTC.

The V and J genes are TRBV15 and TRBJ1-2; D is undetermined. CDR1 and CDR2 from the germline V gene are LNHNV and YYDKDF (reference sequence). V dropped 0 bases and J dropped 2 bases, with 16 bases sitting between them. This CDR3 contains 17 residues. The CDR3 region is CATSRDMRAGGNYGYTF. The CDR3 DNA reads TGTGCCACCAGCAGAGATATGCGGGCAGGCGGGAACTATGGCTACACCTTC.

The V call is TRBV5-1, the J call TRBJ1-1; D uncertain. The CDR3 is made up of 14 amino acids. Trimming cost V 0 bases and J 2 bases, with 8 bases left between them. The germline V gene has CDR1 SGHRS and CDR2 YFSETQ. The CDR3 sequence: CASSLGLLNTEAFF. Here the CDR3 DNA reads TGCGCCAGCAGCTTGGGGCTCTTAAACACTGAAGCTTTCTTT.

The chain uses TRBV24-1 and TRBJ1-2; tentatively, D is TRBD1 (5 bases). CDR1 is KGHDR, CDR2 SFDVKD, per germline. V shed 6 bases and J shed 6 bases, with 7 bases lying between them. This CDR3 spans 11 amino acids. The CDR3 loop is CATSSGDGYTF. The CDR3, as DNA: TGTGCCACCAGTTCGGGGGATGGCTACACCTTC.

The chain links TRBV10-3 to TRBJ1-6; no reliable D call. V shed 6 bases and J shed 0 bases, with 9 bases lying between them. Per germline, CDR1 ENHRY and CDR2 SYGVKD. The CDR3 has 15 amino acids. The CDR3, as DNA: TGTGCCATCAGGATGGAGGGCTCCTATAATTCACCCCTCCACTTT. It specifies CAIRMEGSYNSPLHF.